This TCR beta chain was obtained from a study of blood T cells in healthy people across ages. Then a second PCR, running roughly 7 to 11 cycles, was carried out with a sample-barcoded 5' primer and a J-beta primer mix. One entry per CDR3 protein results from TCRdb running MiXCR on the 5' RACE reads. Among around 1.5 million distinct CDR3 sequences, 34% were seen once, and the ten largest hold about 11%. CDR3 length: 17 amino acids. Germline-derived CDR1 and CDR2 are SGHDT and YYEEEE. Only a few counts were recorded for this clonotype. The junction departs from the called germline gene at one end, perhaps through a read error.

This clonotype was obtained from a woman between 25 and 40 years old in good health. The gene calls are TRBV5-6 and TRBJ2-2; 9 bases match TRBD2. Sequencing was performed on blood. CDR3 DNA sequence: TGTGCCAGCAGCTTAGGGCTAGCGGGGCCGAACACCGGGGAGCGGTTTTTT. This codes for CASSLGLAGPNTGERFF.